A selection of T cell receptor beta chains follows, all from one sample in a study of circulating CD8 cells and anti-PD-1 response in melanoma. MiXCR, run by TCRdb on the reads, gives a single entry per CDR3 protein. The sample shows 950 to 1,500 distinct CDR3 sequences, 6% to 8% of them seen only once. The sample here was CD8+ T cells from PBMCs, taken at baseline or after one month of anti-PD-1 therapy (not recorded which). All receptors come from a human donor with melanoma. Each CDR3 is given with its conserved first and last residue. D genes are given only for firm matches. Only part of the rows carry a size: once, few, many, or a class if the clone is expanded.

j_call,v_call,clone_size,d_call,cdr3_aa,cdr3_nt
TRBJ2-1,TRBV5-4,large,NA,CASSLVEEGNEQFF,TGTGCCAGCAGCTTGGTGGAGGAGGGAAATGAGCAGTTCTTC
TRBJ2-5,TRBV27,medium-sized,TRBD1,CASSLSNTGAQETQYF,TGTGCCAGCAGTTTATCGAATACAGGGGCGCAAGAGACCCAGTACTTC
TRBJ2-7,TRBV20-1,medium-sized,TRBD2,CSARDRVRGTLGEQYF,TGCAGTGCTAGAGATAGAGTGCGGGGGACCCTCGGCGAGCAGTACTTC
TRBJ2-7,TRBV2,large,NA,CASSEGSSSYEQYF,TGTGCCAGCAGTGAGGGATCGAGCTCCTACGAGCAGTACTTC
TRBJ1-2,TRBV27,medium-sized,NA,CASLSPEYGYTF,TGTGCCAGCCTCTCCCCTGAATATGGCTACACCTTC
TRBJ2-3,TRBV12-3/TRBV12-4,few,NA,CASSFGIYTDTQYF,TGTGCCAGCAGTTTCGGTATATACACAGATACGCAGTATTTT
TRBJ1-1,TRBV6-5,large,TRBD1,CASSEPGQLNTEAFF,TGTGCCAGCAGTGAACCGGGACAGTTGAACACTGAAGCTTTCTTT
TRBJ2-1,TRBV19,medium-sized,NA,CASSIGYNEQFF,TGTGCCAGTAGTATCGGCTACAATGAGCAGTTCTTC
TRBJ2-7,TRBV20-1,NA,NA,CSARDDWEQTSSYEQYF,TGCAGTGCTAGAGATGATTGGGAACAGACCAGCTCCTACGAGCAGTACTTC
TRBJ2-5,TRBV19,medium-sized,TRBD2,CASSIVLIAGGLQETQYF,TGTGCCAGTAGTATAGTCCTCATAGCGGGGGGGCTCCAAGAGACCCAGTACTTC
TRBJ2-3,TRBV29-1,medium-sized,NA,CSPERREVTDTQYF,TGCAGCCCCGAGAGGCGGGAAGTGACAGATACGCAGTATTTT